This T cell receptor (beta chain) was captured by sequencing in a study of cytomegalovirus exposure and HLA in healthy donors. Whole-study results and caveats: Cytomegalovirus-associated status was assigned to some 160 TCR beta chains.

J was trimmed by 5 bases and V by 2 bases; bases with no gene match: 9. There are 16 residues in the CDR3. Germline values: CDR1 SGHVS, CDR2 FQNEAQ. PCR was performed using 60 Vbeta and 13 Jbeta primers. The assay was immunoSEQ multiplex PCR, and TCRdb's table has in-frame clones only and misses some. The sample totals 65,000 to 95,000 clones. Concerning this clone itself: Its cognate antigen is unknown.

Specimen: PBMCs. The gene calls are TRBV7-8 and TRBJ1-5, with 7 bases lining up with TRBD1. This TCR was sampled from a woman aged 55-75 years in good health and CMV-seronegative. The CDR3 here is CASSLFNRGQDQPQHF. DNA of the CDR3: TGTGCCAGCAGCTTATTTAACAGGGGCCAAGATCAGCCCCAGCATTTT.